This TCR beta chain is drawn from a study of T-cell reconstitution after alpha-beta-depleted transplantation in children. A library of TCRbeta sequences, prepared with unique molecular identifiers, was generated. Via MiXCR, TCRdb re-called the PCR reads, giving one row per CDR3 protein. The repertoire has hundreds of thousands of distinct CDR3 sequences, about a tenth of them found once; the top ten carry about 6%. This clonotype was sampled from a human donor who donated a stem cell graft to a child with acute lymphoblastic leukemia. Sample: PBMCs from the stem cell graft donor, taken from the stem cell graft.

CDR3 loop: CSASSRGDYGYTF. As DNA, the CDR3 is TGCAGTGCTAGCAGCAGGGGGGACTATGGCTACACCTTC. The V and J genes are TRBV20-1 and TRBJ1-2, with 7 bases that match TRBD1. The CDR3 contains 13 residues. Per the germline V gene, CDR1 is DFQATT and CDR2 is SNEGSKA (reference sequence). V lost 3 bases, J lost 3 bases, and 4 bases stayed unmatched.